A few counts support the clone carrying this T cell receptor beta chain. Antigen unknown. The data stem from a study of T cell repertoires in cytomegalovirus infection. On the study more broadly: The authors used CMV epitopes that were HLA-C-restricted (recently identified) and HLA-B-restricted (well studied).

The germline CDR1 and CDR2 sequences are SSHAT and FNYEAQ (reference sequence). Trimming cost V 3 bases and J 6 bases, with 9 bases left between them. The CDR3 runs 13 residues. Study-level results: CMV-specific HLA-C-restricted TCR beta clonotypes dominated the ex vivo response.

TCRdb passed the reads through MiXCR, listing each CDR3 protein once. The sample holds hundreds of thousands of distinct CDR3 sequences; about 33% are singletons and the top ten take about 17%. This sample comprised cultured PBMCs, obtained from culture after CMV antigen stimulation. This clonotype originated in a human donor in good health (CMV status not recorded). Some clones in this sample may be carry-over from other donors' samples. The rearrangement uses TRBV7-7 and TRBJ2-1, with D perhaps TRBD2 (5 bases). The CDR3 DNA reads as TGTGCCAGCAGCTTCTCTAGCAGCAATGAGCAGTTCTTC. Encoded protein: CASSFSSSNEQFF.